A selection of T cell receptor beta chains follows, all from one sample in a study of blood T cell repertoires in COVID-19. Repertoires were generated with immunoSEQ multiplex PCR, while TCRdb's copy carries only in-frame clones and drops some. Here the sample spans around 100,000 clones, 70% to 90% being singletons. The sample comprised peripheral blood. These receptors were taken from a human donor in a cohort sampled during active COVID-19. The CDR3 runs from the conserved cysteine through the conserved F or W. D genes are given only for firm matches. Expanded clones are given a class, and other clones once, few, many or no size at all.

cdr3_length: 17
d_call: NA
v_call: TRBV9
j_call: TRBJ1-2
clone_size: NA
cdr3_aa: CASSVGHSGRWSYGYTF
cdr3_nt: TGTGCCAGCAGCGTGGGACACTCGGGGCGGTGGAGCTATGGCTACACCTTC

cdr3_length: 14
d_call: TRBD1
v_call: TRBV5-6
j_call: TRBJ1-1
clone_size: NA
cdr3_aa: CASSLGQGLTEAFF
cdr3_nt: TGTGCCAGCAGCTTGGGACAGGGCCTCACTGAAGCTTTCTTT

cdr3_length: 15
d_call: NA
v_call: TRBV13
j_call: TRBJ1-3
clone_size: NA
cdr3_aa: CASSAWGQTGNTIYF
cdr3_nt: TGTGCCAGCAGCGCCTGGGGGCAAACCGGAAACACCATATATTTT

cdr3_length: 17
d_call: TRBD1
v_call: TRBV7-3
j_call: TRBJ2-1
clone_size: NA
cdr3_aa: CASSAAPGYGQGNEQFF
cdr3_nt: TGTGCCAGCAGCGCCGCACCGGGATACGGACAGGGGAATGAGCAGTTCTTC

cdr3_length: 17
d_call: NA
v_call: TRBV6-2/TRBV6-3
j_call: TRBJ1-2
clone_size: NA
cdr3_aa: CASSGRFRITGNYGYTF
cdr3_nt: TGTGCCAGCAGTGGACGTTTTCGGATAACAGGGAACTATGGCTACACCTTC

cdr3_length: 15
d_call: NA
v_call: TRBV13
j_call: TRBJ2-7
clone_size: NA
cdr3_aa: CASSPTLGGLYEQYF
cdr3_nt: TGTGCCAGCAGCCCCACCCTCGGGGGGCTCTACGAGCAGTACTTC

cdr3_length: 15
d_call: NA
v_call: TRBV6-5
j_call: TRBJ2-7
clone_size: NA
cdr3_aa: CASSHLDSLGDEQYF
cdr3_nt: TGTGCCAGCAGCCATTTGGACAGCCTTGGGGACGAGCAGTACTTC

cdr3_length: 17
d_call: NA
v_call: TRBV5-1
j_call: TRBJ1-1
clone_size: NA
cdr3_aa: CASSQRTRTEVSTEAFF
cdr3_nt: TGCGCCAGCAGCCAAAGGACTAGGACAGAAGTATCCACTGAAGCTTTCTTT

cdr3_length: 13
d_call: NA
v_call: TRBV7-9
j_call: TRBJ2-5
clone_size: NA
cdr3_aa: CASSLGQWETQYF
cdr3_nt: TGTGCCAGCAGCTTAGGACAGTGGGAGACCCAGTACTTC

cdr3_length: 17
d_call: TRBD2
v_call: TRBV19
j_call: TRBJ2-5
clone_size: NA
cdr3_aa: CASSPGLAGGGGETQYF
cdr3_nt: TGTGCCAGTAGTCCAGGACTAGCGGGAGGCGGTGGAGAGACCCAGTACTTC

cdr3_length: 14
d_call: TRBD1
v_call: TRBV29-1
j_call: TRBJ2-7
clone_size: NA
cdr3_aa: CSVEDTGGRYEQYF
cdr3_nt: TGCAGCGTTGAAGACACAGGGGGTAGGTACGAGCAGTACTTC

cdr3_length: 13
d_call: NA
v_call: TRBV27
j_call: TRBJ1-5
clone_size: few
cdr3_aa: CASSFQSNQPQHF
cdr3_nt: TGTGCCAGCAGTTTCCAGAGCAATCAGCCCCAGCATTTT

cdr3_length: 15
d_call: NA
v_call: TRBV9
j_call: TRBJ2-7
clone_size: NA
cdr3_aa: CASSPTGTMNHEQYF
cdr3_nt: TGTGCCAGCAGCCCTACCGGGACAATGAACCACGAGCAGTACTTC

cdr3_length: 16
d_call: TRBD1
v_call: TRBV5-8
j_call: TRBJ1-1
clone_size: NA
cdr3_aa: CASSPTGGFPNTEAFF
cdr3_nt: TGTGCCAGCAGCCCGACAGGGGGATTTCCGAACACTGAAGCTTTCTTT

cdr3_length: 14
d_call: TRBD1
v_call: TRBV10-3
j_call: TRBJ1-1
clone_size: NA
cdr3_aa: CAISHRGMNTEAFF
cdr3_nt: TGTGCCATCAGCCACAGGGGTATGAACACTGAAGCTTTCTTT

cdr3_length: 14
d_call: TRBD1
v_call: TRBV3-1/TRBV3-2
j_call: TRBJ1-6
clone_size: NA
cdr3_aa: CASSWDRESTPLHF
cdr3_nt: TGTGCCAGCAGCTGGGACAGGGAGTCCACACCCCTCCACTTT

cdr3_length: 12
d_call: NA
v_call: TRBV24-1
j_call: TRBJ2-3
clone_size: NA
cdr3_aa: CATGTSTDTQYF
cdr3_nt: TGTGCCACCGGGACTAGCACAGATACGCAGTATTTT

cdr3_length: 17
d_call: TRBD2
v_call: TRBV28
j_call: TRBJ2-1
clone_size: once
cdr3_aa: CASSFNLGTSGRHEQFF
cdr3_nt: TGTGCCAGCAGTTTCAACCTCGGGACTAGCGGGAGGCATGAGCAGTTCTTC

cdr3_length: 14
d_call: TRBD2
v_call: TRBV7-2
j_call: TRBJ2-7
clone_size: few
cdr3_aa: CASSASGVSYEQYF
cdr3_nt: TGTGCCAGCAGCGCGAGCGGGGTCTCCTACGAGCAGTACTTC

cdr3_length: 14
d_call: NA
v_call: TRBV6-5
j_call: TRBJ2-7
clone_size: NA
cdr3_aa: CASSPRGSSYEQYF
cdr3_nt: TGTGCCAGCAGTCCCAGGGGAAGCTCCTACGAGCAGTACTTC

cdr3_length: 14
d_call: TRBD2
v_call: TRBV6-5
j_call: TRBJ2-5
clone_size: NA
cdr3_aa: CASSPTGGVETQYF
cdr3_nt: TGTGCCAGCAGTCCAACCGGGGGGGTGGAGACCCAGTACTTC

cdr3_length: 14
d_call: TRBD1
v_call: TRBV6-6
j_call: TRBJ1-1
clone_size: NA
cdr3_aa: CASRGGGAHTEAFF
cdr3_nt: TGTGCCAGCAGAGGAGGGGGCGCGCACACTGAAGCTTTCTTT

cdr3_length: 18
d_call: TRBD2
v_call: TRBV5-1
j_call: TRBJ2-3
clone_size: NA
cdr3_aa: CASSLYKYGGRSTDTQYF
cdr3_nt: TGCGCCAGCAGCTTGTATAAGTACGGCGGGAGATCCACAGATACGCAGTATTTT

cdr3_length: 14
d_call: TRBD2
v_call: TRBV6-5
j_call: TRBJ2-7
clone_size: once
cdr3_aa: CASSLAGEPYEQYF
cdr3_nt: TGTGCCAGCAGTCTAGCGGGAGAACCATACGAGCAGTACTTC

cdr3_length: 19
d_call: TRBD1
v_call: TRBV28
j_call: TRBJ1-5
clone_size: NA
cdr3_aa: CASSSYRTGRGFSNQPQHF
cdr3_nt: TGTGCCAGCAGTTCTTACCGGACAGGGAGGGGATTCAGCAATCAGCCCCAGCATTTT

cdr3_length: 14
d_call: TRBD2
v_call: TRBV19
j_call: TRBJ2-1
clone_size: NA
cdr3_aa: CATTLAVSYNEQFF
cdr3_nt: TGTGCCACTACCCTAGCGGTTTCCTACAATGAGCAGTTCTTC

cdr3_length: 11
d_call: NA
v_call: TRBV28
j_call: TRBJ2-7
clone_size: NA
cdr3_aa: CASRGSYEQYF
cdr3_nt: TGTGCCAGCAGGGGGAGCTACGAGCAGTACTTC